This TCR beta chain was identified in a study of identical twins. All donors were healthy Caucasians. Trimming took 2 bases from V and 9 from J; bases not matched to a gene: 14. The germline CDR1 and CDR2 sequences are SGHTA and FQGNSA. This CDR3 spans 18 amino acids. Each CDR3 protein gets one entry after TCRdb re-called the 5' RACE reads with MiXCR. The table has roughly 1,500,000 distinct CDR3 sequences, less than 40% seen once; the top ten hold about 0.3%. This TCR was sampled from a newborn girl in good health. The specimen was cord blood. V gene TRBV7-2 combines with J gene TRBJ2-1; TRBD2 matches at 12 bases. CDR3 bases: TGTGCCAGCAGCTTATTGGTCTGGACTAGCGGGACCCGTTTTGAGCAGTTCTTC. Its protein is CASSLLVWTSGTRFEQFF.